These 28 T cell receptor beta chains share one sample of origin, sequenced in a study of cytomegalovirus exposure and HLA in healthy donors (dated by TCRdb to 2016 to 2017). Library method: the immunoSEQ multiplex PCR assay. For the multiplex PCR, a mixture combining 60 forward primers for TCR Vbeta segments and 13 reverse primers for TCR Jbeta segments was used. TCRdb mirrors the immuneACCESS table, restricted to in-frame sequences. Some clones are absent from its copies; in checked studies, under half trace to an unresolved V gene, and the reason for the others is unknown. For this sample there are roughly 140,000 clones; roughly 80% appear just once. The ten top clones hold about 5% of the sample. The sample was PBMCs. The receptors here all came from a man aged 30 to 45 in good health and CMV-seropositive.

The chain links TRBV7-9 to TRBJ2-1; D is perhaps TRBD1 (5 bases). Trimming took off 2 bases at V and 1 base at J, with 12 bases between the two ends. Germline V gene data show CDR1 as SEHNR and CDR2 as FQNEAQ (reference sequence). This CDR3 spans 16 amino acids. This CDR3 is CASSLLGRVSYNEQFF. The CDR3 bases are TGTGCCAGCAGCTTACTGGGCAGGGTGTCCTACAATGAGCAGTTCTTC.

V is TRBV28 and J is TRBJ1-1; no definite D call. This CDR3 contains 16 residues. The V and J ends lost 5 bases and 3 bases respectively, with 19 bases between them. The germline V gene encodes CDR1 MDHEN and CDR2 SYDVKM. The CDR3 loop reads CASSPYTSTRDTEAFF. The CDR3 region has the DNA TGTGCCAGCAGTCCCTATACATCCACGCGGGACACTGAAGCTTTCTTT.

The chain carries TRBV4-1 and TRBJ2-7, with TRBD2 matching 8 bases. The germline V gene encodes CDR1 MGHRA and CDR2 YSYEKL. V lost 2 bases to trimming and J lost 4 bases; unmatched junction nucleotides: 10. This CDR3 has 16 amino acids. CDR3 residues: CASSQPGGGTQYEQYF. CDR3 coding DNA: TGCGCCAGCAGCCAACCTGGCGGGGGGACCCAATACGAGCAGTACTTC.

The chain employs TRBV19 and TRBJ1-5, with TRBD1 identical over 7 bases. The germline V gene has CDR1 LNHDA and CDR2 SQIVND (reference sequence). This CDR3 contains 21 residues. With 0 bases clipped from V and 4 bases from J, the junction kept 21 bases outside the gene matches. CDR3: CASSIDLWGRDLRTGNQPQHF. CDR3 DNA sequence: TGTGCCAGTAGTATAGATCTGTGGGGGAGAGATCTGAGGACAGGAAATCAGCCCCAGCATTTT.

The chain carries TRBV28 and TRBJ1-6; D uncertain. The CDR3 extends over 15 amino acids. V lost 8 bases to trimming and J lost 0 bases, with 11 bases between them. Germline V gene data show CDR1 as MDHEN and CDR2 as SYDVKM. The CDR3 DNA reads as TGTGCCAGCCATGGAGAGGGCTCCTATAATTCACCCCTCCACTTT. This encodes CASHGEGSYNSPLHF.

V is TRBV7-6 and J is TRBJ2-6; TRBD1 matches at 12 bases. The J segment lost 4 bases and the V segment lost 5 bases, leaving 9 bases of the junction unmatched. The CDR3 covers 18 residues. The germline V gene has CDR1 SGHVS and CDR2 FNYEAQ. In DNA, the CDR3 is TGTGCCAGCAGCCTAGTCAGGGACAGGGGGCAAGGGGCCAACGTCCTGACTTTC. It translates to CASSLVRDRGQGANVLTF.

V gene TRBV5-1 combines with J gene TRBJ2-5; D is unclear. This CDR3 is 13 amino acids long. Germline V gene data show CDR1 as SGHRS and CDR2 as YFSETQ. The V end lost 3 bases, the J end lost 4 bases, and 10 bases lay between the germline ends. The CDR3 reads CASSWAPSETQYF. In DNA, the CDR3 is TGCGCCAGCAGCTGGGCCCCTTCAGAGACCCAGTACTTC.

Comments on this clone: This sample also contains other DNA sequences that code for the same CDR3. This chain connects TRBV7-6 to TRBJ2-7; tentative D call: TRBD2 (5 bases). Germline V gene sequence: CDR1 SGHVS, CDR2 FNYEAQ. This CDR3 comprises 14 residues. V dropped 5 bases and J dropped 2 bases, with 13 bases sitting between them. The chain's CDR3 is CASSHGSGPYEQYF. CDR3 bases: TGTGCCAGCAGCCATGGGAGTGGCCCCTACGAGCAGTACTTC.

The chain links TRBV28 to TRBJ2-2; 10 bases match TRBD2. J was trimmed by 4 bases and V by 7 bases; bases with no gene match: 9. The germline CDR1 and CDR2 sequences are MDHEN and SYDVKM. The CDR3 runs to 16 residues. The CDR3 protein is CASTLISGGPTGELFF. CDR3 bases: TGTGCCAGCACCTTAATTAGCGGGGGGCCCACCGGGGAGCTGTTTTTT.

This clone was picked up a small number of times. V usage is TRBV5-1 and J usage is TRBJ2-4; D unresolved. Germline V lookup: CDR1 SGHRS, CDR2 YFSETQ. The CDR3 is 15 amino acids. V was pared by 0 bases and J by 1 base, with 8 bases between. CDR3 coding DNA: TGCGCCAGCAGCTTGGGGGCATCGGCCAAAAACATTCAGTACTTC. Its protein product is CASSLGASAKNIQYF.

The rearrangement links TRBV6-4 to TRBJ2-1, with TRBD2 as a possible D gene (6 bases). Germline V gene sequence: CDR1 MRHNA, CDR2 SNTAGT. The CDR3 has 14 amino acids. V was clipped by 5 bases and J by 0 bases, with 8 bases between them. The CDR3 protein is CASSSEGSYNEQFF. The CDR3 DNA is TGTGCCAGCAGTTCGGAGGGCTCCTACAATGAGCAGTTCTTC.

The chain carries TRBV11-2 and TRBJ2-7; TRBD1 might be the D (6 bases). Trimming stripped 2 bases from V and 7 bases from J, with 9 bases between. Per germline, CDR1 SGHAT and CDR2 FQNNGV. This CDR3 contains 12 residues. CDR3 sequence: CASSLNQGEQYF. As DNA, the CDR3 is TGTGCCAGCAGCTTAAATCAGGGGGAGCAGTACTTC.

The CDR3 nucleotides read TGTGCCAGCAGTATCGGGGGGAGCTCCTACAATGAGCAGTTCTTC. Amino acid sequence: CASSIGGSSYNEQFF. V is TRBV27 and J is TRBJ2-1, with 7 bases that match TRBD2. With V trimmed by 5 bases and J by 0 bases, 4 bases remained unmatched. The CDR3 is made up of 15 amino acids. Germline V gives CDR1 MNHEY, CDR2 SMNVEV (reference sequence).

This chain joins TRBV7-9 and TRBJ2-1, with D perhaps TRBD2 (6 bases). Per germline, CDR1 SEHNR and CDR2 FQNEAQ (reference sequence). This CDR3 region has 14 residues. Trimming removed 7 bases from V and 3 bases from J, with 13 bases in between. The CDR3 here is CASIAGPSYNEQFF. CDR3 in DNA: TGTGCCAGCATCGCGGGACCAAGCTACAATGAGCAGTTCTTC.

V is TRBV30 and J is TRBJ1-2; D is unresolved. The germline CDR1 and CDR2 sequences are GTSNPN and SVGIG (reference sequence). V was cut by 1 base and J by 3 bases, with 27 bases left in between. The CDR3 length is 19 residues. This CDR3 reads CAWSALAHLVLVQDYGYTF. In DNA form, the CDR3 reads TGTGCCTGGAGTGCCCTAGCTCATTTGGTGTTAGTGCAGGACTATGGCTACACCTTC.

In its sample, this clone was seen once. The V and J genes are TRBV4-2 and TRBJ2-1, with TRBD2 as a possible D gene (6 bases). Germline assignment: CDR1 LGHNA and CDR2 YNFKEQ. The CDR3 runs 13 residues. The V gene lost 0 bases and the J gene lost 9 bases, with 9 bases spanning the gap. CDR3 amino acids: CASSQDWGVEQFF. Here the CDR3 DNA reads TGTGCCAGCAGCCAAGATTGGGGGGTTGAGCAGTTCTTC.

The chain couples TRBV18 to TRBJ2-7, with 10 bases that match TRBD1. With 2 bases clipped from V and 4 bases from J, the junction kept 5 bases outside the gene matches. The CDR3 loop spans 15 amino acids. Looked up from germline, CDR1 is KGHSH and CDR2 is LQKENI. Here the CDR3 DNA reads TGTGCCAGCTCACCAATTCCGGGACAGGGGTACGAGCAGTACTTC. This sequence encodes CASSPIPGQGYEQYF.

The chain links TRBV5-8 to TRBJ2-3; tentative D call: TRBD2 (5 bases). The germline V gene encodes CDR1 SGHTS and CDR2 YDEGEE. The CDR3 has 13 amino acids. V shed 7 bases and J shed 8 bases, with 17 bases lying between them. CDR3: CASLSSSAGTQYF. CDR3 bases: TGTGCCAGCCTTTCATCTTCTGCGGGTACGCAGTATTTT.

This chain links TRBV11-3 with TRBJ2-1; no reliable D call. CDR3 length: 17 amino acids. Trimming left V 0 bases short and J 0 bases short, with 12 bases between. Germline CDR1 is SGHNT and CDR2 is YENEEA. CDR3 sequence reads: CASSLDGRVRSYNEQFF. The CDR3, as DNA: TGTGCCAGCAGCTTAGACGGCCGGGTCCGCTCCTACAATGAGCAGTTCTTC.

The J gene is TRBJ2-1, the V gene TRBV7-2; 12 nucleotides align to TRBD2. The length of the CDR3 is 17 residues. V shed 5 bases, J shed 5 bases, and the junction held 10 bases outside the gene matches. Germline lookup yields CDR1 SGHTA and CDR2 FQGNSA. CDR3 sequence reads: CASSARTSGTPNNEQFF. In DNA, the CDR3 is TGTGCCAGCAGCGCTCGGACTAGCGGGACCCCCAACAATGAGCAGTTCTTC.

The CDR3 spells CSGGRLGEKLFF. The CDR3 region has the DNA TGCAGCGGAGGGCGTTTAGGCGAAAAACTGTTTTTT. This sequence joins TRBV29-1 and TRBJ1-4, with D hard to call. The CDR3 consists of 12 residues. Trimming took 7 bases from V and 8 from J, leaving 14 bases between them. Germline-derived CDR1 and CDR2 are SQVTM and ANQGSEA.

This chain uses TRBV7-7 with TRBJ2-3, with 8 bases that match TRBD2. The CDR3 consists of 15 residues. Germline V lookup: CDR1 SSHAT, CDR2 FNYEAQ (reference sequence). The V and J ends lost 5 bases and 3 bases, in that order; junction bases with no gene match: 7. Here the CDR3 reads CASSAISGNTDTQYF. The CDR3, as DNA: TGTGCCAGCAGCGCGATTAGCGGGAATACAGATACGCAGTATTTT.

V is TRBV27 and J is TRBJ1-1; TRBD1 matches at 9 bases. V dropped 5 bases and J dropped 10; count of bases not matched to a gene: 8. Per the germline V gene, CDR1 is MNHEY and CDR2 is SMNVEV (reference sequence). The CDR3 is 13 residues long. The CDR3 is CASSPGTGLGAFF. The CDR3 DNA is TGTGCCAGCAGTCCCGGGACAGGGCTAGGAGCTTTCTTT.

The J gene is TRBJ2-4, the V gene TRBV7-2, with 7 bases that match TRBD1. The junction had 11 bases not matched to a gene; V was cut back by 3 bases and J by 12 bases. CDR3 length: 14 residues. Germline values: CDR1 SGHTA, CDR2 FQGNSA. Here the CDR3 reads CASSFWDRDDSQYF. The CDR3 DNA reads TGTGCCAGCAGCTTTTGGGACAGAGACGACAGTCAGTACTTC.

V usage is TRBV5-5 and J usage is TRBJ2-5, with 8 bases that match TRBD2. Germline CDR1 and CDR2: SGHKS and YYEKEE (reference sequence). The CDR3 spans 14 residues. The V gene end was trimmed by 3 bases and the J gene end by 4 bases; junction bases not matched to a gene: 5. The CDR3 sequence: CASSSPGLGETQYF. DNA for the CDR3: TGTGCCAGCAGCTCCCCGGGACTAGGAGAGACCCAGTACTTC.

Of note for this clone: The sample carries other DNA sequences with the same CDR3. This sequence joins TRBV5-1 and TRBJ1-1, with D uncertain. V gave up 0 bases and J gave up 2 bases, with 5 bases separating them. This CDR3 region has 13 residues. The germline gives CDR1 SGHRS, CDR2 YFSETQ. CDR3 coding DNA: TGCGCCAGCAGCTTGGGCAGAAACACTGAAGCTTTCTTT. This encodes CASSLGRNTEAFF.

This clone has more than one count but fewer than ten. The V and J genes are TRBV28 and TRBJ2-1; TRBD1 agrees at 7 bases. In germline, CDR1 is MDHEN, CDR2 SYDVKM. This CDR3 contains 16 residues. Trimming took 3 bases from V and 2 from J; bases not matched to a gene: 7. As DNA, the CDR3 is TGTGCCAGCAGTTTCAATCCGGGACAGCCCTACAATGAGCAGTTCTTC. Its translation is CASSFNPGQPYNEQFF.

The gene calls are TRBV11-2 and TRBJ2-2; D unresolved. CDR1 and CDR2 (germline): SGHAT, FQNNGV. This CDR3 is built from 13 residues. V lost 5 bases and J 5 bases, leaving 9 bases between the germline ends. CDR3 amino acids: CASSPLLTGELFF. Written as DNA, the CDR3 is TGTGCCAGCAGCCCTCTTCTGACCGGGGAGCTGTTTTTT.